These T cell receptor beta chains were read from a single sample in a study of technical replicates of blood from a few donors. Clones were sequenced by immunoSEQ multiplex PCR, and TCRdb holds only the in-frame ones, with some missing. This repertoire shows 75,000 to 95,000 clones, about 90% found once; its top ten account for approximately 0.27%. The sequencing input was T cells isolated from PBMCs. Every receptor here comes from a human donor in good health. The CDR3 runs from the conserved cysteine through the conserved F or W. D genes are given only for firm matches. A row's size may be missing; if present it is once, few, many or a size class.

DNA	CDR3	size	V	J	D
TGTGCCAGCAGTGAAGCCGGACTAGCAGGCAATGAGCAGTTCTTC	CASSEAGLAGNEQFF	-	TRBV6-1	TRBJ2-1	TRBD2
TGCGCCAGCAGCCAAGATGCTAGCTCCTACGAGCAGTACTTC	CASSQDASSYEQYF	-	TRBV4-1	TRBJ2-7	-
TGTGCCAGCAGTTACTCGACTACGCAGCCCCAGCATTTT	CASSYSTTQPQHF	-	TRBV6-5	TRBJ1-5	-
TGTGCCAGCAGCCGACAGGGCAATCAGCCCCAGCATTTT	CASSRQGNQPQHF	-	TRBV6-5	TRBJ1-5	-
TGTGCCAGCAGGGCCCTGAACTACGAGCAGTACTTC	CASRALNYEQYF	-	TRBV28	TRBJ2-7	-
TGTGCCAGCAGCCCACTGGCGGGAACGGCCAAAAACATTCAGTACTTC	CASSPLAGTAKNIQYF	-	TRBV9	TRBJ2-4	-
TGTGCCAGCAGCCCCCAGGGGGGCCGAGAGCAGTTCTTC	CASSPQGGREQFF	-	TRBV7-9	TRBJ2-1	-
TGTGCCAGCAGTTTTTATCTAGCGGATACGCAGTATTTT	CASSFYLADTQYF	-	TRBV2	TRBJ2-3	-
TGTGCCAGTAGTAACAGGAACTATGGCTACACCTTC	CASSNRNYGYTF	-	TRBV19	TRBJ1-2	-
TGTGCCAGCAGTTACTTTCTGCCCCCCGGTGAAAAACTGTTTTTT	CASSYFLPPGEKLFF	-	TRBV6-5	TRBJ1-4	-
TGTGCCAGCAGCAGGGACAGGGATACGCAGTATTTT	CASSRDRDTQYF	once	TRBV27	TRBJ2-3	TRBD1
TGTGCCAGCAGCTTGGGGCGGACGTTCTACAATGAGCAGTTCTTC	CASSLGRTFYNEQFF	once	TRBV11-2	TRBJ2-1	-
TGTGCCAGCAGCTTCACACTGGGACAGAACACTGAAGCTTTCTTT	CASSFTLGQNTEAFF	-	TRBV11-3	TRBJ1-1	-
TGTGCCAGCAGTCAGCCGGGACAGGGGGCTGGAGAGACCCAGTACTTC	CASSQPGQGAGETQYF	once	TRBV5-4	TRBJ2-5	TRBD1
TGTGCCACCGGGAGAGGACTGAACACTGAAGCTTTCTTT	CATGRGLNTEAFF	-	TRBV19	TRBJ1-1	-
TGTGCCAGCAGTTTGAAGCCGAACACTGAAGCTTTCTTT	CASSLKPNTEAFF	-	TRBV27	TRBJ1-1	-
TGTGCCAGCAGTTCTCGGGACAGGGGCCCGGCCGGGGAGCTGTTTTTT	CASSSRDRGPAGELFF	-	TRBV6-8	TRBJ2-2	TRBD1
TGTGCCAGCAGTTTCTCGCAGGGGCGAGGCTACACCTTC	CASSFSQGRGYTF	-	TRBV27	TRBJ1-2	-
TGTGCCAGCAGCCTGGAGGGAAGATTTGGCGGCTACACCTTC	CASSLEGRFGGYTF	-	TRBV13	TRBJ1-2	-
TGCAGTGCTAGACAAAACTATGGCTACACCTTC	CSARQNYGYTF	-	TRBV20-1	TRBJ1-2	-
TGCGCCAGCAGTGAGTTTAGATACGAGCAGTACTTC	CASSEFRYEQYF	-	TRBV10-2	TRBJ2-7	-
TGCGCCAGCAGCCCCCTATATTACAGGAGTTGGAATGGCTACACCTTC	CASSPLYYRSWNGYTF	-	TRBV5-1	TRBJ1-2	-
TGTGCCAGCAGCTCAAGGACAGGGTTGCCAGATACGCAGTATTTT	CASSSRTGLPDTQYF	-	TRBV11-2	TRBJ2-3	TRBD1
TGTGCCAGTAGGGCCAACAGCACAGATACGCAGTATTTT	CASRANSTDTQYF	-	TRBV19	TRBJ2-3	-
TGTGCCAGCAGCCCCCCTCAGGGAAGTTTAGTCTGGAATTTCTTC	CASSPPQGSLVWNFF	-	TRBV28	TRBJ2-1	-
TGTGCCAGCAGCCGACAGAGCACAGATACGCAGTATTTT	CASSRQSTDTQYF	-	TRBV9	TRBJ2-3	-
TGTGCCAGCAGCCTGGGGGGACAGGGGTACAATGAGCAGTTCTTC	CASSLGGQGYNEQFF	-	TRBV13	TRBJ2-1	TRBD1